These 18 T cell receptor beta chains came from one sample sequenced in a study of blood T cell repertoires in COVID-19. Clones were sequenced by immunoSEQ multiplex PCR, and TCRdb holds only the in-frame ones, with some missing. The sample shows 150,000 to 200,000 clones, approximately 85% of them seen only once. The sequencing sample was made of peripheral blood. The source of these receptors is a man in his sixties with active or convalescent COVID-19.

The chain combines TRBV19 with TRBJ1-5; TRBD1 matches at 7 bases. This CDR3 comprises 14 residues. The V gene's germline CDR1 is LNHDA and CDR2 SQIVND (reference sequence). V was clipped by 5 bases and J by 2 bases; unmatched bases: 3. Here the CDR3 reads CASSLGTGNQPQHF. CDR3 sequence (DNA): TGTGCCAGTAGTCTAGGGACAGGCAATCAGCCCCAGCATTTT.

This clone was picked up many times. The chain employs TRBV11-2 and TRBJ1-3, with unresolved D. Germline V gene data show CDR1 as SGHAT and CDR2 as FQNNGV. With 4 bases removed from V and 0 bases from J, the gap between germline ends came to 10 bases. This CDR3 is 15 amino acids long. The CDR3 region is CASSSLRASGNTIYF. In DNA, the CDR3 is TGTGCCAGCAGCTCCCTCCGAGCCTCTGGAAACACCATATATTTT.

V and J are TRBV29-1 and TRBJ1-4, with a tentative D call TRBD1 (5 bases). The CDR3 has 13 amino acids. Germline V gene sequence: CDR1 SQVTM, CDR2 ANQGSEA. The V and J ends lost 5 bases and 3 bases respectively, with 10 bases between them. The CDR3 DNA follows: TGCAGCGTTCTAGGGGCGGCTAATGAAAAACTGTTTTTT. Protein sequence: CSVLGAANEKLFF.

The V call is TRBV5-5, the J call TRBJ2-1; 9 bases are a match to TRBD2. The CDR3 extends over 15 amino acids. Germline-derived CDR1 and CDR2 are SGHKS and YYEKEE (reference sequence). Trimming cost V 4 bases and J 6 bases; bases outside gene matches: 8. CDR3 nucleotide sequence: TGTGCCAGCAGCGTAATAGCGGGGGACCTCAATGAGCAGTTCTTC. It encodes CASSVIAGDLNEQFF.

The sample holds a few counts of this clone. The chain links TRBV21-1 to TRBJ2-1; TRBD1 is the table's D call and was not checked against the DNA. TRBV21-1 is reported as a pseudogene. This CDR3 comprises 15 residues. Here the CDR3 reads CASSKGQGIYNEQFF. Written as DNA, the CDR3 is TGTGCCAGCAGCAAAGGTCAGGGGATCTACAATGAGCAGTTCTTC.

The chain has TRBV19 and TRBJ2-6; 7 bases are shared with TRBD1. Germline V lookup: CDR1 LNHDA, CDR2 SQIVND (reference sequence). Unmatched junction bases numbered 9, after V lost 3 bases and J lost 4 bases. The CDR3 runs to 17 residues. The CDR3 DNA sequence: TGTGCCAGTAGTATTATACTAGGGACAGCCGGGGCCAACGTCCTGACTTTC. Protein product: CASSIILGTAGANVLTF.

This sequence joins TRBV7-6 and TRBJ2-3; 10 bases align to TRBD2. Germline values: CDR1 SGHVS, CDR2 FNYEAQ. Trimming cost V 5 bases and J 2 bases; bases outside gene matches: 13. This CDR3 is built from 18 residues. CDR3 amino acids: CASSPISVAGGYTDTQYF. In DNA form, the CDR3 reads TGTGCCAGCAGCCCTATATCGGTAGCGGGAGGTTACACAGATACGCAGTATTTT. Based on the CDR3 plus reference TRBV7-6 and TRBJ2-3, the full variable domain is GAGVSQSPRYKVTKRGQDVALRCDPISGHVSLYWYRQALGQGPEFLTYFNYEAQQDKSGLPNDRFSAERPEGSISTLTIQRTEQRDSAMYRCASSPISVAGGYTDTQYFGPGTRLTVL.

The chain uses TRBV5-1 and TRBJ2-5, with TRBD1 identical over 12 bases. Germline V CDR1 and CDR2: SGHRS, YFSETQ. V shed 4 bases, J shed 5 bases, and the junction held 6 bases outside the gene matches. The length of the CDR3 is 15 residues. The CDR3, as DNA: TGCGCCAGCAGCCCGGGACAGGGGGCAGTGGAGACCCAGTACTTC. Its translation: CASSPGQGAVETQYF.

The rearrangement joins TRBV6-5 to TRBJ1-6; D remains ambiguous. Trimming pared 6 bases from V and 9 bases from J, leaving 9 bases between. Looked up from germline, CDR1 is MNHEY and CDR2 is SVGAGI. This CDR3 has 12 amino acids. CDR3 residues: CASRSLGSPLHF. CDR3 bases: TGTGCCAGCAGGAGCCTCGGTTCACCCCTCCACTTT.

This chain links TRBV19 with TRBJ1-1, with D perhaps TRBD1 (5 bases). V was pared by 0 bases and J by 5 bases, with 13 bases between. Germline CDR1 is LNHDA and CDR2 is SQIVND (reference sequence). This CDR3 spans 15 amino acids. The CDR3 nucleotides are TGTGCCAGTAGTATAGACTGGCAGGGAAATACTGAAGCTTTCTTT. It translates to CASSIDWQGNTEAFF.

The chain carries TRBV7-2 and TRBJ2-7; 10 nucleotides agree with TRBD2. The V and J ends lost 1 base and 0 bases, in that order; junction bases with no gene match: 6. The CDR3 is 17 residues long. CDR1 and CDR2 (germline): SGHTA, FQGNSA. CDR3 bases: TGTGCCAGCAGCTTAGGCCACGGGACTAGCGACTCCTACGAGCAGTACTTC. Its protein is CASSLGHGTSDSYEQYF.

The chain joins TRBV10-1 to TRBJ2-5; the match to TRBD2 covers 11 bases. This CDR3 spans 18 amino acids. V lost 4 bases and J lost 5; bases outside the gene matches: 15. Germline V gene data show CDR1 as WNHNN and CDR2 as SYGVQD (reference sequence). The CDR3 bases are TGCGCCAGCAGTGCCAAACTAGCGGGAGAGGCCGGGGTGGAGACCCAGTACTTC. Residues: CASSAKLAGEAGVETQYF.

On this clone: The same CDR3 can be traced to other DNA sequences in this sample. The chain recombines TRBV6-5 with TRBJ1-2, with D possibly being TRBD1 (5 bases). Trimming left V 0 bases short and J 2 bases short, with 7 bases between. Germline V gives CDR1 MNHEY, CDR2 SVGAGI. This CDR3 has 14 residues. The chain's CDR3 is CASSYSPGNYGYTF. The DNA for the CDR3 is TGTGCCAGCAGTTACTCTCCAGGGAACTATGGCTACACCTTC.

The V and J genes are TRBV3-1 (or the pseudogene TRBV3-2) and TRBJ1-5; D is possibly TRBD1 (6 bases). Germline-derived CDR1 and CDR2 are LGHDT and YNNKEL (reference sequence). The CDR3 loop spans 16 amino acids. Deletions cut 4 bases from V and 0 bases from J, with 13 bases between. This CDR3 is CASSPSRGSSNQPQHF. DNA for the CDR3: TGTGCCAGCAGCCCCTCAAGGGGGTCTAGCAATCAGCCCCAGCATTTT.

This CDR3 is CASSAGPDYEQYF. DNA for the CDR3: TGTGCCAGCAGCGCGGGGCCAGACTACGAGCAGTACTTC. The J gene is TRBJ2-7, the V gene TRBV27, with D possibly being TRBD2 (6 bases). V was pared by 6 bases and J by 3 bases, with 12 bases between. In germline, CDR1 is MNHEY, CDR2 SMNVEV (reference sequence). This CDR3 region has 13 residues.

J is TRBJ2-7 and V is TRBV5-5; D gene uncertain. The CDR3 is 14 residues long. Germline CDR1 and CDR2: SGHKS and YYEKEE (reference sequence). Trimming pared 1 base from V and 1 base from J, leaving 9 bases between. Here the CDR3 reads CASSLSFSSYEQYF. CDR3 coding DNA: TGTGCCAGCAGCTTGTCCTTCTCTTCCTACGAGCAGTACTTC.

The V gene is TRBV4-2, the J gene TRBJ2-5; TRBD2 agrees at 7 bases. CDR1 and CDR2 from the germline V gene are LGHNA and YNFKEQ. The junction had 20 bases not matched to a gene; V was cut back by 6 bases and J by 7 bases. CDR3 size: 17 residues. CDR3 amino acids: CASSQSLAERGLGTQYF. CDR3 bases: TGTGCCAGCAGTCAAAGTCTAGCGGAGAGGGGTCTGGGGACCCAGTACTTC.

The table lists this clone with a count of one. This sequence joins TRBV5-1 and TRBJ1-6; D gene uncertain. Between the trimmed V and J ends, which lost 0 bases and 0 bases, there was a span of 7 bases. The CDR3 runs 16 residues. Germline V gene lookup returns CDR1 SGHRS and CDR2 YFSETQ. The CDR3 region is CASSLGSGSYNSPLHF. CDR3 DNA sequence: TGCGCCAGCAGCTTGGGATCGGGCTCCTATAATTCACCCCTCCACTTT.